This record covers a single T cell receptor (beta chain). The data originate from a study of shared clonotypes between healthy human individuals. Method: immunoSEQ multiplex PCR; TCRdb's copy keeps in-frame clones and lacks some. In the table there are more than 2 million clones, roughly 93% of which are singletons. As defined, naive CD8 cells were CD45RO-negative and positively selected for CCR7, with terminally differentiated effector memory CD45RA+ cells excluded. The CDR3 has 19 residues. Germline loops: CDR1 LNHNV, CDR2 YYDKDF (reference sequence). The J segment lost 0 bases and the V segment lost 0 bases, leaving 6 bases of the junction unmatched.

The specimen sequenced was naive CD8+ T cells from PBMCs. This TCR came from a man aged 18 to 35 in good health. Some clones in this sample may be carry-over from other donors' samples. The chain combines TRBV15 with TRBJ2-6, with 9 bases lining up with TRBD1. The CDR3 DNA reads TGTGCCACCAGCAGAGATGGGGGACAGGGTTCCTCTGGGGCCAACGTCCTGACTTTC. This codes for CATSRDGGQGSSGANVLTF.